These 3 T cell receptor beta chains came from one sample sequenced in a study of cytomegalovirus exposure and HLA in healthy donors. PCR employed 60 Vbeta and 13 Jbeta primers. TCRdb's table, derived via immunoSEQ multiplex PCR, lists solely in-frame clones and lacks some. Of 100,000 to 150,000 clones in the sample, around 74% are singletons; the top ten hold 5.5% to 8%. Sequencing used PBMCs. All receptors derive from a male donor in good health and CMV-seronegative.

This clone was recorded a few times. V and J are TRBV5-3 and TRBJ2-5; D perhaps matches TRBD1 (6 bases). The J call may not be correct, given that the DNA end is closer to TRBJ2-7. TRBV5-3 is an ORF, and what it does is uncertain. The CDR3 extends over 16 amino acids. The CDR3 loop reads CARSLLRGQTTYEQYF. CDR3 coding DNA: TGTGCCAGAAGCCTATTAAGAGGACAGACGACCTACGAGCAGTACTTC.

The J gene is TRBJ1-5, the V gene TRBV19, with a tentative D call TRBD1 (6 bases). The V end lost 6 bases, the J end lost 2 bases, and 17 bases lay between the germline ends. The CDR3 consists of 16 residues. The germline V gene has CDR1 LNHDA and CDR2 SQIVND (reference sequence). CDR3 DNA: TGTGCCAGTAGCAAACAGGGCAGTGGAGGCAATCAGCCCCAGCATTTT. Protein: CASSKQGSGGNQPQHF.

The chain is built from TRBV19 and TRBJ2-6; 9 bases are shared with TRBD1. The germline CDR1 and CDR2 sequences are LNHDA and SQIVND (reference sequence). V lost 1 base to trimming and J lost 0 bases; unmatched junction nucleotides: 7. The CDR3 is 19 amino acids. This CDR3 is CASSIVAGTGNSGANVLTF. CDR3 bases: TGTGCCAGTAGTATAGTTGCAGGGACAGGGAACTCTGGGGCCAACGTCCTGACTTTC.